This entry features one TCR beta chain sequence. The CDR3 consists of 18 residues. Germline CDR1 SEHNR, CDR2 FQNEAQ (reference sequence). After removal of 1 base from V and 0 bases from J, the junction contained 5 bases not matched to a gene. Profiling relied on immunoSEQ multiplex PCR, and the TCRdb table lists in-frame clones only, not all of them. The data hold 500,000 to 850,000 clones, with around 87% observed a single time. The data belong to a study of shared T cell receptors in the human thymus. This sample was shared with a second study, whose subject was human thymus T cells.

The sequencing sample was made of thymocytes. V and J are TRBV7-9 and TRBJ2-6; 8 bases are a match to TRBD2. This sequence was found in a boy younger than two with a congenital heart defect. In DNA, the CDR3 is TGTGCCAGCAGCTTAGTAGCGGGGATTGGCTCTGGGGCCAACGTCCTGACTTTC. Translating it yields CASSLVAGIGSGANVLTF.